Below, 23 T cell receptor beta chains from the same sample are listed, as sequenced in a study of a mutant IDH1 vaccine in newly diagnosed glioma. This table comes from immunoSEQ multiplex PCR, and its TCRdb copy is limited to in-frame clones, with some not included. Of roughly 68,000 clones listed, under 85% are singletons. Stated time point: week 35, safety follow-up. A 20-mer mutant IDH1 peptide at 300 ug was injected subcutaneously with topical imiquimod. Their antigens remain unidentified. This sample comprised PBMCs, obtained from a glioma patient whose treatment included an IDH1 peptide vaccine. These receptors were obtained from a man aged 45 to 65 with glioma.

The rearrangement uses TRBV30 and TRBJ1-1, with 11 bases fitting TRBD1. This CDR3 is 14 amino acids long. V shed 4 bases and J 5 bases; nucleotides not matched to a gene: 6. Looked up from germline, CDR1 is GTSNPN and CDR2 is SVGIG (reference sequence). The CDR3 here is CAWTTGQGATEAFF. Written as DNA, the CDR3 is TGTGCCTGGACCACCGGACAGGGGGCGACTGAAGCTTTCTTT.

The chain joins TRBV2 to TRBJ2-2; D gene uncertain. Germline V gene sequence: CDR1 SNHLY, CDR2 FYNNEI. Trimming pared 3 bases from V and 7 bases from J, leaving 6 bases between. This CDR3 contains 12 residues. Written as DNA, the CDR3 is TGTGCCAGCAGTGATCATATCGGGGAGCTGTTTTTT. This encodes CASSDHIGELFF.

This clone was detected only once. This chain's CDR3 is CASSLGTDPRVTEAFF. The CDR3 region has the DNA TGTGCCAGCAGTCTCGGGACGGATCCTCGGGTCACTGAAGCTTTCTTT. The chain links TRBV27 to TRBJ1-1; possible D gene TRBD1, 5 bases. From germline, CDR1 is MNHEY and CDR2 SMNVEV (reference sequence). The CDR3 loop spans 16 amino acids. V was trimmed by 5 bases and J by 4 bases, leaving 20 bases between them.

This chain links TRBV2 with TRBJ1-4; TRBD1 agrees at 9 bases. The CDR3 loop spans 15 amino acids. The germline V gene encodes CDR1 SNHLY and CDR2 FYNNEI. V gave up 6 bases and J gave up 6 bases; unmatched junction bases: 8. DNA of the CDR3: TGTGCCAGCAGGGGGGACCGGGACAGGGATGAAAAACTGTTTTTT. Translating gives CASRGDRDRDEKLFF.

In this sample, this clone turned up a few times. The chain links TRBV19 to TRBJ1-5, with unresolved D. Between the trimmed V and J ends, which lost 6 bases and 6 bases, there was a span of 15 bases. The CDR3 is made up of 14 amino acids. CDR1 is LNHDA, CDR2 SQIVND, per germline (reference sequence). The CDR3 here is CASSLPQLGQPQHF. CDR3 bases: TGTGCCAGTAGCCTGCCCCAATTAGGTCAGCCCCAGCATTTT.

The chain has TRBV27 and TRBJ1-1, with D hard to call. This CDR3 contains 13 residues. Trimming took off 2 bases at V and 3 bases at J, with 7 bases between the two ends. Germline V lookup: CDR1 MNHEY, CDR2 SMNVEV (reference sequence). CDR3 in DNA: TGTGCCAGCAGTTTAAACAGAGACACTGAAGCTTTCTTT. This encodes CASSLNRDTEAFF.

The rearrangement uses TRBV7-8 and TRBJ1-1, with D hard to call. CDR3 size: 13 residues. CDR1 SGHVS and CDR2 FQNEAQ come from the germline V gene. The germline V and J ends were trimmed by 6 bases and 2 bases, with 10 bases remaining between them. The CDR3 region has the DNA TGTGCCAGCAGGTCCTCGGGTAACACTGAAGCTTTCTTT. Its translation: CASRSSGNTEAFF. The complete variable domain, with remaining parts taken from reference TRBV7-8 and TRBJ1-1, reads GAGVSQSPRYKVAKRGQDVALRCDPISGHVSLFWYQQALGQGPEFLTYFQNEAQLDKSGLPSDRFFAERPEGSVSTLKIQRTQQEDSAVYLCASRSSGNTEAFFGQGTRLTVV.

V and J are TRBV6-5 and TRBJ1-2; 10 bases align to TRBD1. Trimming removed 7 bases from V and 3 bases from J; junction bases left unmatched: 5. This CDR3 has 14 amino acids. The germline CDR1 and CDR2 sequences are MNHEY and SVGAGI. The CDR3 nucleotides read TGTGCCAGCACCCCGACAGGGGGCCACTATGGCTACACCTTC. Translated: CASTPTGGHYGYTF.

As DNA, the CDR3 is TGTGCCAGCAGTGGGGGACGGACAACTAATGAAAAACTGTTTTTT. It encodes CASSGGRTTNEKLFF. The J gene is TRBJ1-4, the V gene TRBV6-5, with D possibly TRBD1 on 5 matching bases. With 5 bases removed from V and 0 bases from J, the gap between germline ends came to 10 bases. Germline V gene sequence: CDR1 MNHEY, CDR2 SVGAGI. The CDR3 is 15 amino acids.

V and J are TRBV30 and TRBJ1-5, with TRBD1 matching over 8 bases. Per germline, CDR1 GTSNPN and CDR2 SVGIG (reference sequence). V gave up 3 bases and J gave up 3 bases; unmatched junction bases: 1. The CDR3 has 13 residues. This CDR3 is CAWRGQVNQPQHF. The CDR3 nucleotides are TGTGCCTGGAGGGGACAGGTCAATCAGCCCCAGCATTTT.

The rearrangement links TRBV6-5 to TRBJ2-3; either TRBD1 or TRBD2 may supply D (6 bases each). V lost 3 bases, J lost 4 bases, and 11 bases lay in between. The CDR3 totals 14 residues. CDR1 and CDR2 from the germline V gene are MNHEY and SVGAGI. The CDR3: CASSYMGGPDTQYF. The CDR3 bases are TGTGCCAGCAGTTATATGGGGGGCCCAGATACGCAGTATTTT.

This clone was observed a few times. The V gene is TRBV28, the J gene TRBJ2-7; D is ambiguous. The CDR3 loop spans 12 amino acids. Trimming shortened V by 8 bases and J by 9 bases, and 17 bases separated the two germline ends. From germline, CDR1 is MDHEN and CDR2 SYDVKM. CDR3 DNA: TGTGCCAGCTCCTCCCCTTTACGCGGGCAGTACTTC. Its translation is CASSSPLRGQYF.

The chain carries TRBV9 and TRBJ2-7, with 8 bases matching TRBD2. CDR3 length: 16 residues. Germline loops: CDR1 SGDLS, CDR2 YYNGEE. Losses at the gene ends were 4 bases for V and 6 bases for J; bases not matched to a gene: 15. CDR3 loop: CASSFTPLAGGGEQYF. The CDR3 DNA follows: TGTGCCAGCAGCTTTACCCCCCTAGCGGGTGGGGGCGAGCAGTACTTC.

The chain has TRBV6-5 and TRBJ1-2; D is possibly TRBD1 (5 bases). Germline CDR1 MNHEY, CDR2 SVGAGI. V was shortened by 11 bases and J by 0 bases, with 16 bases between the two germline ends. The length of the CDR3 is 14 residues. The CDR3 spells CASSLWGANYGYTF. For the CDR3, the DNA is TGTGCCTCCTCCCTGTGGGGGGCTAACTATGGCTACACCTTC.

This clone has just one count. V is TRBV27 and J is TRBJ2-3; possible D gene TRBD2, 7 bases. Deletions cut 3 bases from V and 6 bases from J, with 10 bases between. This CDR3 is 13 amino acids long. Germline loops: CDR1 MNHEY, CDR2 SMNVEV (reference sequence). The CDR3 sequence: CASSFGGADTQYF. The CDR3 DNA follows: TGTGCCAGCAGTTTTGGGGGGGCGGATACGCAGTATTTT.

In this sample, this clone turned up a few times. This chain uses TRBV29-1 with TRBJ2-3, with TRBD2 identical over 7 bases. The CDR3 covers 15 residues. J was trimmed by 1 base and V by 3 bases; bases with no gene match: 7. Germline assignment: CDR1 SQVTM and CDR2 ANQGSEA. As DNA, the CDR3 is TGCAGCGTTGAGGGGGGGATGTGGGGCACAGATACGCAGTATTTT. This gives the protein CSVEGGMWGTDTQYF.

The genes are TRBV7-8 and TRBJ1-2; D remains ambiguous. CDR1 and CDR2 (germline): SGHVS, FQNEAQ. V lost 5 bases and J 4 bases, leaving 11 bases between the germline ends. This CDR3 is built from 13 residues. CDR3 coding DNA: TGTGCCAGCAGCGACCGGCTTTTCTATGGCTACACCTTC. Translated: CASSDRLFYGYTF. Based on the CDR3 plus reference TRBV7-8 and TRBJ1-2, the full variable domain is GAGVSQSPRYKVAKRGQDVALRCDPISGHVSLFWYQQALGQGPEFLTYFQNEAQLDKSGLPSDRFFAERPEGSVSTLKIQRTQQEDSAVYLCASSDRLFYGYTFGSGTRLTVV.

This clone has only a few counts. Within the sample, other DNA sequences also encode this same CDR3. The chain uses TRBV6-4 and TRBJ1-1; D remains ambiguous. CDR3 length: 13 amino acids. Germline V gene lookup returns CDR1 MRHNA and CDR2 SNTAGT. Trimming left V 2 bases short and J 5 bases short, with 9 bases between. CDR3 in DNA: TGTGCCAGCAGTGACAGGTTGGGAACTGAAGCTTTCTTT. It is translated as CASSDRLGTEAFF.

V is TRBV7-2 and J is TRBJ1-1, with D unclear. The CDR3 loop spans 12 amino acids. Trimming removed 3 bases at V and 3 bases at J, with 5 bases between. The germline gives CDR1 SGHTA, CDR2 FQGNSA. The CDR3 DNA is TGTGCCAGCAGCTTCTCGGACACTGAAGCTTTCTTT. Encoded protein: CASSFSDTEAFF.

The chain is built from TRBV4-3 and TRBJ2-5; 8 nucleotides agree with TRBD1. With V trimmed by 3 bases and J by 4 bases, 16 bases remained unmatched. The length of the CDR3 is 18 residues. CDR1 is LGHNA and CDR2 is YSLEER in the germline V gene. This CDR3 reads CASSQGPRTGTGGETQYF. Written as DNA, the CDR3 is TGCGCCAGCAGCCAGGGTCCCCGGACAGGGACCGGGGGAGAGACCCAGTACTTC.

This clone was counted a few times. The chain employs TRBV4-1 and TRBJ1-1; unclear D gene. V lost 0 bases, J lost 0 bases, and 14 bases lay in between. Germline CDR1 MGHRA, CDR2 YSYEKL. CDR3 length equals 17 residues. DNA of the CDR3: TGCGCCAGCAGCCAAGATCCGGGCAGAAGGATGAACACTGAAGCTTTCTTT. It is translated as CASSQDPGRRMNTEAFF.

The J gene is TRBJ2-2, the V gene TRBV14; D gene ambiguous. The germline V gene has CDR1 SGHDN and CDR2 FVKESK. This CDR3 has 17 residues. Trimming stripped 7 bases from V and 0 bases from J, with 18 bases between. This CDR3 is CASTPYYSAANTGELFF. In DNA, the CDR3 is TGTGCCAGCACCCCCTATTATTCGGCCGCGAACACCGGGGAGCTGTTTTTT.

J is TRBJ2-6 and V is TRBV6-5, with unresolved D. V was clipped by 10 bases and J by 1 base, with 14 bases between them. There are 15 residues in the CDR3. From germline, CDR1 is MNHEY and CDR2 SVGAGI. The CDR3 protein is CATQNPESGANVLTF. CDR3 nucleotides: TGTGCCACCCAGAACCCCGAGTCTGGGGCCAACGTCCTGACTTTC.